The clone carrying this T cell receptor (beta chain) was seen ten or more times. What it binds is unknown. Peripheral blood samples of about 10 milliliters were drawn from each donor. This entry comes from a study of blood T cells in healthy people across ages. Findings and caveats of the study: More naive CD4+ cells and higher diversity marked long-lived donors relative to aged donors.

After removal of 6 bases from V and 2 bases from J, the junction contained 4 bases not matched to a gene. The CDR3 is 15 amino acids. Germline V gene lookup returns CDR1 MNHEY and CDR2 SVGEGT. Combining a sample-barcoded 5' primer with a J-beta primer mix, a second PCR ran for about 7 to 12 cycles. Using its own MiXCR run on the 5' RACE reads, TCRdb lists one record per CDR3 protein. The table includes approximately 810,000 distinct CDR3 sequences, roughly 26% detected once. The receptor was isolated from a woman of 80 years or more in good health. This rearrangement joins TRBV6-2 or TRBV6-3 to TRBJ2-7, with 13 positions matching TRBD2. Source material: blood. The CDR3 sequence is CASRPGLAGAYEQYF. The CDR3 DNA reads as TGTGCCAGCAGACCCGGACTAGCGGGGGCCTACGAGCAGTACTTC.